This T cell receptor (beta chain) was identified during a study of T cells in Graves' hyperthyroidism and ophthalmopathy. Study details: Specimen type is peripheral blood, collected at initial diagnosis prior to any treatment.

Germline CDR1 is SNHLY and CDR2 is FYNNEI. The CDR3 runs 15 residues. The J segment lost 3 bases and the V segment lost 7 bases, leaving 8 bases of the junction unmatched. What was amplified from RNA transcripts were TCR beta CDR3 regions. The HTBI primer set served for first-round RT-PCR of the TCR CDR3. MiXCR, applied by TCRdb to the multiplex PCR reads, yields one record per CDR3 protein. The sample records under 500,000 distinct CDR3 sequences, over 12% being singletons. The table lists this clonotype with many counts. Antigen: not known. Study findings and constraints: A 13 V-J model separated ophthalmopathy from stable hyperthyroidism.

With duration under 3 months, ophthalmopathy was active: Clinical Activity Score at least 3, NOSPECS at least 4. Diagnoses were made from clinical symptoms, serum measures (thyroxine and TRAb), thyroid ultrasound and orbital computed tomography. Sequenced material: blood. The TCR sequence derives from a middle-aged man with Graves' ophthalmopathy. The rearrangement uses TRBV2 and TRBJ2-7; 11 nucleotides line up with TRBD2. For the CDR3, the DNA is TGTGCCAGCAAACTACCGGGACTAGCGGTCTACGAGCAGTACTTC. As protein: CASKLPGLAVYEQYF.